This T cell receptor beta chain was observed in a study of blood T cell repertoires in COVID-19. Produced via immunoSEQ multiplex PCR; TCRdb's table is partial and in-frame only. This table has 200,000 or so clones, approximately 91% appearing once. Sample: peripheral blood. This sequence was found in a man between 65 and 85 years old with active or convalescent COVID-19.

CDR3 nucleotide sequence: TGTGCCAGCAGTTTGAGGGCGGCCGCGAGTTCACCCCTCCACTTT. Its translation is CASSLRAAASSPLHF. The rearrangement uses TRBV28 and TRBJ1-6; unclear D gene. Trimming left V 3 bases short and J 9 bases short, with 15 bases between. This CDR3 comprises 15 residues. The germline CDR1 and CDR2 sequences are MDHEN and SYDVKM.